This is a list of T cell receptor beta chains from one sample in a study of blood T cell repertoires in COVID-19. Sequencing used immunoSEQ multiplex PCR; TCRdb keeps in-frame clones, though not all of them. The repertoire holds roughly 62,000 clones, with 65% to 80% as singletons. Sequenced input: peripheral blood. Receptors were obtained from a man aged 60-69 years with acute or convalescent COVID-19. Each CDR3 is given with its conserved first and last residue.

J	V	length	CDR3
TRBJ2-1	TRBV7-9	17	CASSHPNSGSSYNEQFF
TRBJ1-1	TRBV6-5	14	CATGQGASVTEAFF
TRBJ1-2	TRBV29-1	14	CSGHLSGTGEGYTF
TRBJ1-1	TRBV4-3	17	CASSQGDTGARDTEAFF
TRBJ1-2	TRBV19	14	CASSIRDTNYGYTF
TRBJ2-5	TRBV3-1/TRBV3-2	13	CASSQDYRETQYF
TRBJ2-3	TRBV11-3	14	CASSPGTGADTQYF
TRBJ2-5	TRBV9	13	CASSSGQAETQYF
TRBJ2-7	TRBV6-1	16	CASSEALLAGVDEQYF
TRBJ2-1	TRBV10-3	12	CAISEGSQEQFF
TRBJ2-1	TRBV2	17	CASKGSGSGNSYNEQFF
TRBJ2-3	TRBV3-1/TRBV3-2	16	CASSQATSGRTDTQYF
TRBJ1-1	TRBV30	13	CAWSDNHNTEAFF
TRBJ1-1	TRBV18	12	CASSPTGFEAFF
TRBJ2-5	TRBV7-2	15	CASSLGGQPQETQYF
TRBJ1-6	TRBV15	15	CATSRRRDGNSPLHF
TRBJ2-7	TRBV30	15	CAWGKTSGLPYEQYF
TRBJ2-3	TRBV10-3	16	CAITEGAQRSTDTQYF
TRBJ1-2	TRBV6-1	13	CASSEAVNGGYTF
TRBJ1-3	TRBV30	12	CAWKGAGNTIYF
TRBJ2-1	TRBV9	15	CASSRAGGTYNEQFF
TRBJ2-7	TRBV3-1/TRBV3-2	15	CASSPGTSGSYEQYF
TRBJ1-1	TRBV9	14	CASSPRQKNTEAFF
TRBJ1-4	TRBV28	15	CASSDWTGANEKLFF
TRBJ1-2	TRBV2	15	CASSEEDRPGYGYTF
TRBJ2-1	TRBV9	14	CASSAGLAGNEQFF
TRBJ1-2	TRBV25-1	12	CASSDGGAGYTF
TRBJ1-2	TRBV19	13	CASSDRGRYGYTF
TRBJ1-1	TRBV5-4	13	CASSMGLGTEAFF
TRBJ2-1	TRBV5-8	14	CASSSGVAYNEQFF
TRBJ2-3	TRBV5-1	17	CASSLGLTSGRTDTQYF
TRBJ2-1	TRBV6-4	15	CASSDSQGGRAEQFF